This T cell receptor beta chain was found in a study of CD8 T cells in ankylosing spondylitis. TCRdb fed the 5' RACE reads into MiXCR, producing one record per CDR3 protein. The sample consists of 100,000 to 150,000 distinct CDR3 sequences, approximately 10% of them appearing once. Regarding the study as a whole: From matched ankylosing spondylitis synovial fluid, disease-linked clones were reportedly recovered at significantly enriched levels.

From germline, CDR1 is MNHEY and CDR2 SVGEGT. Trimming took off 0 bases at V and 1 base at J, with 4 bases between the two ends. The CDR3 has 14 residues. This clonotype was observed at least ten times. Its antigen is still unknown. The genes are TRBV6-2 or TRBV6-3 and TRBJ1-5; no clear D gene. The clonotype originates from a female donor with ankylosing spondylitis or in good health (not recorded which). Material for sequencing was blood, either unsorted or a sorted T cell fraction (not recorded which). This CDR3 is CASSYSPSNQPQHF. CDR3 DNA sequence: TGTGCCAGCAGTTACTCCCCGAGCAATCAGCCCCAGCATTTT.